These 29 T cell receptor beta chains came from one sample sequenced in a study of blood T cell repertoires in COVID-19 (TCRdb year 2020). The protocol used for the library was the immunoSEQ multiplex PCR assay. The table comes from immuneACCESS by way of TCRdb, which keeps in-frame sequences with V and J called. Part of the clones is missing from these tables; in studies checked, under half for an unresolved V gene and the rest for unknown reasons. In all, the sample holds about 190,000 clones, and around nine tenths of those were seen once. Approximately 5.6% of the sample is in the top ten clones. Sample: peripheral blood. The origin of the receptors is a woman aged 40 to 49 who had recovered from COVID-19.

The CDR3 bases are TGTGCCAGCAGCTCTGGAGTCGAGAATCAGCCCCAGCATTTT. Its translation: CASSSGVENQPQHF. This chain uses TRBV6-5 with TRBJ1-5; the D is unclear. Germline V lookup: CDR1 MNHEY, CDR2 SVGAGI. Trimming removed 6 bases at V and 4 bases at J, with 13 bases between. This CDR3 is built from 14 residues.

V and J are TRBV25-1 and TRBJ1-2, with TRBD1 as a possible D gene (6 bases). The ends were cut back, 3 bases at V and 7 bases at J, with 12 bases in the middle. The germline V gene encodes CDR1 MGHDK and CDR2 SYGVNS. The CDR3 consists of 13 residues. CDR3 sequence: CASSDTGIFGYTF. In DNA form, the CDR3 reads TGTGCCAGCAGTGATACAGGGATCTTTGGCTACACCTTC.

The chain employs TRBV5-1 and TRBJ1-2; TRBD1 agrees at 12 bases. CDR3 length: 16 residues. Germline loops: CDR1 SGHRS, CDR2 YFSETQ. The V and J ends lost 3 bases and 8 bases, in that order; junction bases with no gene match: 11. CDR3 sequence (DNA): TGCGCCAGCAGCTCAATACCGGGACAGGGGGCGGAAGGCTACACCTTC. Protein: CASSSIPGQGAEGYTF.

V gene TRBV24-1 combines with J gene TRBJ2-1, with TRBD2 matching over 9 bases. The CDR3 is 16 amino acids. Germline V gives CDR1 KGHDR, CDR2 SFDVKD. Trimming at V came to 4 bases and at J to 5 bases, leaving 8 bases not matched to a gene. The chain's CDR3 is CATSDSRLADDNEQFF. The DNA of the CDR3 is TGTGCCACCAGTGACTCCAGACTAGCGGATGACAATGAGCAGTTCTTC.

This chain uses TRBV30 with TRBJ2-5; 8 positions match TRBD2. Germline trimming cut 2 bases from V and 2 bases from J; bases unmatched to any gene: 1. The length of the CDR3 is 13 residues. Germline V gene data show CDR1 as GTSNPN and CDR2 as SVGIG (reference sequence). The CDR3 coding sequence is TGTGCCTGGAGTAGCGGGAGTCAAGAGACCCAGTACTTC. Encoded protein: CAWSSGSQETQYF. The variable domain in full, completed from reference TRBV30 and TRBJ2-5, reads SQTIHQWPATLVQPVGSPLSLECTVEGTSNPNLYWYRQAAGRGLQLLFYSVGIGQISSEVPQNLSASRPQDRQFILSSKKLLLSDSGFYLCAWSSGSQETQYFGPGTRLLVL.

The chain carries TRBV5-4 and TRBJ2-7, with D possibly TRBD1 on 5 matching bases. The CDR3 totals 15 residues. Trimming left V 4 bases short and J 2 bases short, with 16 bases between. CDR1 is SGHNT and CDR2 is YYREEE in the germline V gene (reference sequence). In DNA, the CDR3 is TGTGCCAGCAGCCCGCAGGGTAACGACCCCTACGAGCAGTACTTC. Its protein is CASSPQGNDPYEQYF.

The chain has TRBV6-5 and TRBJ2-7; the match to TRBD2 covers 10 bases. Germline loops: CDR1 MNHEY, CDR2 SVGAGI. After removal of 6 bases from V and 0 bases from J, the junction contained 5 bases not matched to a gene. This CDR3 contains 15 residues. As DNA, the CDR3 is TGTGCCAGCAGGGCTAGCGGGGGAAGCTCCTACGAGCAGTACTTC. It codes for CASRASGGSSYEQYF.

This chain joins TRBV6-5 and TRBJ2-7; no reliable D call. This CDR3 region has 15 residues. The V end lost 6 bases, the J end lost 1 base, and 16 bases lay between the germline ends. From germline, CDR1 is MNHEY and CDR2 SVGAGI. Here the CDR3 reads CASRSTAAGSYEQYF. DNA of the CDR3: TGTGCCAGCAGGTCCACTGCGGCCGGTTCCTACGAGCAGTACTTC.

This rearrangement joins TRBV18 to TRBJ1-6, with TRBD1 identical over 7 bases. CDR1 KGHSH and CDR2 LQKENI come from the germline V gene. With V trimmed by 5 bases and J by 10 bases, 5 bases remained unmatched. This CDR3 region has 13 residues. The CDR3 loop reads CASSDRVSSPLHF. The CDR3 nucleotides read TGTGCCAGCTCAGACAGGGTCAGCTCACCCCTCCACTTT.

The DNA of the CDR3 is TGTGCCAGCAGTTTGAGCCACTTCACCGGGGAGCTGTTTTTT. Its protein product is CASSLSHFTGELFF. The chain carries TRBV27 and TRBJ2-2, with no clear D. The length of the CDR3 is 14 residues. Germline V gene sequence: CDR1 MNHEY, CDR2 SMNVEV (reference sequence). V was trimmed by 3 bases and J by 4 bases, leaving 9 bases between them.

This chain links TRBV19 with TRBJ1-5, with TRBD1 matching 7 bases. This CDR3 comprises 15 residues. Germline CDR1 is LNHDA and CDR2 is SQIVND (reference sequence). Losses at the gene ends were 1 base for V and 5 bases for J; bases not matched to a gene: 5. The CDR3 DNA follows: TGTGCCAGTAGTATAGGAGCCCAGGGGGATCAGCCCCAGCATTTT. Its protein product is CASSIGAQGDQPQHF. Drawing the rest from reference TRBV19 and TRBJ1-5, the complete variable domain is DGGITQSPKYLFRKEGQNVTLSCEQNLNHDAMYWYRQDPGQGLRLIYYSQIVNDFQKGDIAEGYSVSREKKESFPLTVTSAQKNPTAFYLCASSIGAQGDQPQHFGDGTRLSIL.

This clone was counted a single time. The chain links TRBV5-4 to TRBJ1-1, with 8 bases matching TRBD1. Germline CDR1 SGHNT, CDR2 YYREEE (reference sequence). J lost 3 bases, V lost 5 bases, and 6 bases had no gene match. The CDR3 is 14 amino acids. CDR3: CASRSRGLDTEAFF. Written as DNA, the CDR3 is TGTGCCAGCAGATCCAGGGGGCTGGACACTGAAGCTTTCTTT.

V is TRBV18 and J is TRBJ2-3, with 16 bases fitting TRBD2. CDR1 and CDR2 (germline): KGHSH, LQKENI. Trimming removed 3 bases from V and 3 bases from J; junction bases left unmatched: 0. The CDR3 is made up of 16 amino acids. The CDR3 sequence: CASSPGLAGGTDTQYF. As DNA, the CDR3 is TGTGCCAGCTCACCGGGACTAGCGGGAGGGACAGATACGCAGTATTTT.

The chain uses TRBV3-1 (or the pseudogene TRBV3-2) and TRBJ1-2; TRBD1 aligns across 7 bases. Per germline, CDR1 LGHDT and CDR2 YNNKEL (reference sequence). J gave up 4 bases and V 1 base, and 6 bases lay outside the gene matches. The length of the CDR3 is 15 residues. The CDR3 DNA reads TGTGCCAGCAGCCAAGGACAGGGCGAGGGCTATGGCTACACCTTC. Its translation: CASSQGQGEGYGYTF.

The V call is TRBV11-2, the J call TRBJ1-6, with 8 bases identical to TRBD1. V dropped 8 bases and J dropped 7; count of bases not matched to a gene: 4. CDR3 size: 13 residues. Germline CDR1 reads SGHAT; CDR2 reads FQNNGV. In nucleotides, the CDR3 is TGTGCCAGCGAAGGACAGGGCAATTCACCCCTCCACTTT. Its translation: CASEGQGNSPLHF. Supplemented by reference TRBV11-2 and TRBJ1-6, the full variable domain reads EAGVAQSPRYKIIEKRQSVAFWCNPISGHATLYWYQQILGQGPKLLIQFQNNGVVDDSQLPKDRFSAERLKGVDSTLKIQPAKLEDSAVYLCASEGQGNSPLHFGNGTRLTVT.

This rearrangement joins TRBV3-1 (or the pseudogene TRBV3-2) to TRBJ2-7; no clear D gene. The CDR3 is 11 amino acids. The germline V gene encodes CDR1 LGHDT and CDR2 YNNKEL (reference sequence). V was clipped by 7 bases and J by 0 bases, with 4 bases between them. The CDR3 region has the DNA TGTGCCAGCACCAACTCCTACGAGCAGTACTTC. Its translation is CASTNSYEQYF.

The chain is built from TRBV28 and TRBJ1-2, with D possibly matching TRBD1 (5 bases). Looked up from germline, CDR1 is MDHEN and CDR2 is SYDVKM. Trimming took off 2 bases at V and 2 bases at J, with 12 bases between the two ends. This CDR3 has 15 amino acids. Here the CDR3 DNA reads TGTGCCAGCAGTTTAACGGGGGGGTTAAACTATGGCTACACCTTC. Translated, it gives CASSLTGGLNYGYTF.

This sequence joins TRBV9 and TRBJ2-7; maybe TRBD2 (5 bases). Trimming removed 0 bases from V and 6 bases from J, with 13 bases in between. The CDR3 spans 14 residues. The germline V gene has CDR1 SGDLS and CDR2 YYNGEE. This CDR3 is CASSVDPSSLEQYF. The CDR3 nucleotides read TGTGCCAGCAGCGTAGACCCCTCTAGCCTCGAGCAGTACTTC. The complete variable domain, with remaining parts taken from reference TRBV9 and TRBJ2-7, reads DSGVTQTPKHLITATGQRVTLRCSPRSGDLSVYWYQQSLDQGLQFLIQYYNGEERAKGNILERFSAQQFPDLHSELNLSSLELGDSALYFCASSVDPSSLEQYFGPGTRLTVT.

The rearrangement uses TRBV20-1 and TRBJ2-1, with D perhaps matching TRBD2 (5 bases). This CDR3 has 11 residues. V lost 6 bases to trimming and J lost 9 bases, with 12 bases between them. CDR1 is DFQATT, CDR2 SNEGSKA, per germline (reference sequence). This CDR3 is CSARAGFEQFF. In DNA, the CDR3 is TGCAGTGCCCGGGCGGGTTTTGAGCAGTTCTTC.

This chain joins TRBV2 and TRBJ2-7, with 9 bases fitting TRBD2. From germline, CDR1 is SNHLY and CDR2 FYNNEI. The CDR3 spans 16 residues. The junction had 12 bases not matched to a gene; V was cut back by 6 bases and J by 3 bases. CDR3 nucleotides: TGTGCCAGCAGGACTAGCGGAGTACAAACCTTCTACGAGCAGTACTTC. Residues: CASRTSGVQTFYEQYF.

This clone was detected only once. V gene TRBV16 combines with J gene TRBJ1-3, with TRBD1 identical over 7 bases. Germline V gives CDR1 KGHSY, CDR2 FQNENV. Trimming at V came to 4 bases and at J to 1 base, leaving 10 bases not matched to a gene. The CDR3 runs 17 residues. The CDR3 nucleotides read TGTGCCAGCAGCCCCAGAGAGGGGGCTCTATCTGGAAACACCATATATTTT. Protein product: CASSPREGALSGNTIYF.

This clone was observed a handful of times. The rearrangement links TRBV11-2 to TRBJ1-3, with 7 bases identical to TRBD1. With 3 bases clipped from V and 0 bases from J, the junction kept 5 bases outside the gene matches. CDR1 is SGHAT, CDR2 FQNNGV, per germline. CDR3 length: 16 residues. As DNA, the CDR3 is TGTGCCAGCAGCTTGCTGGGGACAGTCTCTGGAAACACCATATATTTT. Amino acid sequence: CASSLLGTVSGNTIYF.

The chain uses TRBV4-3 and TRBJ1-4; 7 nucleotides line up with TRBD1. Germline V lookup: CDR1 LGHNA, CDR2 YSLEER. Losses at the gene ends were 2 bases for V and 4 bases for J; bases not matched to a gene: 1. CDR3 length: 14 residues. CDR3 amino acids: CASSQQGGNEKLFF. The CDR3 nucleotides read TGCGCCAGCAGCCAACAGGGGGGTAATGAAAAACTGTTTTTT.

The J gene is TRBJ2-2, the V gene TRBV9, with D uncertain. V was clipped by 0 bases and J by 7 bases, with 10 bases between them. CDR1 is SGDLS and CDR2 is YYNGEE in the germline V gene. The CDR3 has 14 residues. The DNA of the CDR3 is TGTGCCAGCAGCGTAGACCCGGTTGTCGGGGAGCTGTTTTTT. It translates to CASSVDPVVGELFF.

The V gene is TRBV30, the J gene TRBJ1-2; D perhaps matches TRBD1 (5 bases). The CDR3 has 14 amino acids. CDR1 and CDR2 (germline): GTSNPN, SVGIG (reference sequence). The ends were cut back, 3 bases at V and 6 bases at J, with 17 bases in the middle. CDR3 residues: CAWRFNLRGNGYTF. CDR3 in DNA: TGTGCCTGGAGGTTTAACTTAAGGGGAAATGGCTACACCTTC.

This chain connects TRBV5-3 to TRBJ2-4; D possibly corresponds to TRBD2 (7 bases). TRBV5-3 is flagged as an ORF with uncertain function. V lost 4 bases and J 6 bases, leaving 14 bases between the germline ends. This CDR3 comprises 14 residues. The CDR3 region has the DNA TGTGCCAGAAGCCGAGGGGGAGGGTTAAACATTCAGTACTTC. This codes for CARSRGGGLNIQYF.

The chain couples TRBV12-3 or TRBV12-4 to TRBJ1-2; D remains unclear. V dropped 6 bases and J dropped 4 bases, with 12 bases sitting between them. The CDR3 consists of 13 residues. As DNA, the CDR3 is TGTGCCAGCAGAACAAGAAGAAGCTATGGCTACACCTTC. Protein sequence: CASRTRRSYGYTF.

The chain employs TRBV7-9 and TRBJ2-5; no definite D call. Germline assignment: CDR1 SEHNR and CDR2 FQNEAQ (reference sequence). Between the trimmed V and J ends, which lost 11 bases and 0 bases, there was a span of 19 bases. The CDR3 has 15 residues. The CDR3 coding sequence is TGTGCCCTCCTCATGGCCGAGACAAACCAAGAGACCCAGTACTTC. Translated, it gives CALLMAETNQETQYF.

This clone is a singleton in its sample. The chain has TRBV5-1 and TRBJ1-6; 7 bases are a match to TRBD1. The length of the CDR3 is 15 residues. The V and J ends lost 4 bases and 7 bases, in that order; junction bases with no gene match: 8. Germline-derived CDR1 and CDR2 are SGHRS and YFSETQ. For the CDR3, the DNA is TGCGCCAGCAGCCCACGAACAGGGGCCAATTCACCCCTCCACTTT. Translation: CASSPRTGANSPLHF.